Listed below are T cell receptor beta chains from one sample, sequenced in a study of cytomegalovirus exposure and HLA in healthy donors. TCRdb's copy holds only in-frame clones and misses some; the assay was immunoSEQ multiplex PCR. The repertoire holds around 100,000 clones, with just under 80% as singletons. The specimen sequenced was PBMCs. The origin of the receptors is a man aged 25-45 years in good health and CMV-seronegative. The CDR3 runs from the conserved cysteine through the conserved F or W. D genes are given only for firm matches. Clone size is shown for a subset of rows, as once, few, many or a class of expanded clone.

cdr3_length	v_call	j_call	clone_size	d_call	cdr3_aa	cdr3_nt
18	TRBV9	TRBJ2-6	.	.	CASSVEEVLHSGANVLTF	TGTGCCAGCAGCGTAGAGGAGGTCCTCCACTCTGGGGCCAACGTCCTGACTTTC
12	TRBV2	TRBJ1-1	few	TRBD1	CASSDLGQGAFF	TGTGCCAGCAGTGACTTGGGACAGGGAGCTTTCTTT
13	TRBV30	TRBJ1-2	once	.	CASAQGTLYGYTF	TGTGCCTCGGCACAGGGTACCCTTTATGGCTACACCTTC
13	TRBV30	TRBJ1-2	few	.	CAWSVAVRDGYTF	TGTGCCTGGAGTGTCGCGGTACGGGATGGCTACACCTTC
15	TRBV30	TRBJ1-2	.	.	CAWTGHLPANYGYTF	TGTGCCTGGACGGGACACCTCCCAGCTAACTATGGCTACACCTTC
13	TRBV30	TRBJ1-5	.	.	CAWNGGAGQPQHF	TGTGCCTGGAACGGGGGGGCGGGTCAGCCCCAGCATTTT
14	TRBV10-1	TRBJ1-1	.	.	CASSDRLGPTEAFF	TGCGCCAGCAGTGACCGCCTGGGGCCGACTGAAGCTTTCTTT
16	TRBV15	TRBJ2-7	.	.	CATSRKGGTPGNEQYF	TGTGCCACCAGCAGAAAGGGGGGGACGCCGGGGAACGAGCAGTACTTC
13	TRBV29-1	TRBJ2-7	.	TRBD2	CSVSGRVAYEQYF	TGCAGCGTTAGCGGGAGGGTCGCCTACGAGCAGTACTTC
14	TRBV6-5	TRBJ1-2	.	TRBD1	CASRPTGGGGGYTF	TGTGCCAGCAGGCCTACAGGGGGCGGAGGAGGCTACACCTTC
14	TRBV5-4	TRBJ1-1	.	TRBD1	CASSVPTGGTEAFF	TGTGCCAGCAGCGTGCCGACAGGGGGCACTGAAGCTTTCTTT
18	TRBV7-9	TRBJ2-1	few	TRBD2	CASSPTSGSALGDNEQFF	TGTGCCAGCAGTCCGACTAGCGGGAGTGCTTTGGGCGACAATGAGCAGTTCTTC
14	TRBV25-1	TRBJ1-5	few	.	CASGQQGRNQPQHF	TGTGCCAGCGGGCAACAGGGACGTAATCAGCCCCAGCATTTT
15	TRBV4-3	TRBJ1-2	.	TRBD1	CASSQGQGARYGYTF	TGCGCCAGCAGCCAAGGGCAGGGGGCGAGGTATGGCTACACCTTC
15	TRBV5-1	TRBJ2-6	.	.	CASRTQDSGANVLTF	TGCGCCAGCAGGACACAGGACTCTGGGGCCAACGTCCTGACTTTC
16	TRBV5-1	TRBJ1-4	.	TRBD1	CASSSGQGPRDEKLFF	TGCGCCAGCAGCTCAGGACAGGGCCCGAGGGATGAAAAACTGTTTTTT
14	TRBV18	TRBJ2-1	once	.	CASSPQLPYNEQFF	TGTGCCAGCTCACCACAGCTTCCCTACAATGAGCAGTTCTTC
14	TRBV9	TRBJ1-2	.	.	CASSVADSDYGYTF	TGTGCCAGCAGCGTAGCGGATAGCGACTATGGCTACACCTTC
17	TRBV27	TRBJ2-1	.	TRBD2	CASSPRTSGTWDNEQFF	TGTGCCAGCAGTCCGCGGACTAGCGGTACCTGGGACAATGAGCAGTTCTTC
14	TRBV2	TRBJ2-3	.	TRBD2	CASSGSGSSITQYF	TGTGCCAGCAGTGGTAGCGGGAGCTCAATTACGCAGTATTTT
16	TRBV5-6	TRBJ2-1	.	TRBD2	CASSLVGGGSYNEQFF	TGTGCCAGCAGCTTGGTGGGCGGGGGATCCTACAATGAGCAGTTCTTC
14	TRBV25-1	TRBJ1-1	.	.	CASSGGRGAPEAFF	TGTGCCAGCAGCGGTGGCAGGGGAGCCCCTGAAGCTTTCTTT
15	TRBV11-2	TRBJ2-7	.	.	CASSLGAALSYEQYF	TGTGCCAGCAGCTTAGGGGCAGCCTTATCCTACGAGCAGTACTTC
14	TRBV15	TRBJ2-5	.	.	CATSSRDSQETQYF	TGTGCCACCAGCAGCAGAGACTCCCAAGAGACCCAGTACTTC
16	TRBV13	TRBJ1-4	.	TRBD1	CASSTGQGSVGEKLFF	TGTGCCAGCAGCACAGGACAGGGTTCGGTAGGGGAAAAACTGTTTTTT
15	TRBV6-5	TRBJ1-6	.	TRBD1	CASSPGQAGNSPLHF	TGTGCCAGCAGCCCAGGACAGGCAGGGAATTCACCCCTCCACTTT
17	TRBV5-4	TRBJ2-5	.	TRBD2	CASSYGSVLAGEETQYF	TGTGCCAGCAGCTACGGTTCGGTACTAGCGGGGGAAGAGACCCAGTACTTC
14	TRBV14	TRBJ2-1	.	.	CASSQEGAGREQFF	TGTGCCAGCAGCCAAGAGGGGGCCGGGAGGGAGCAGTTCTTC
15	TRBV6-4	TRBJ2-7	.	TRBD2	CASSDSRLAIDEQYF	TGTGCCAGCAGTGACTCGAGACTAGCGATCGACGAGCAGTACTTC
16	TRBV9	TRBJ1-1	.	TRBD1	CASSVVDRASDTEAFF	TGTGCCAGCAGCGTAGTGGACAGGGCATCGGACACTGAAGCTTTCTTT
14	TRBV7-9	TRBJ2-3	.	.	CASSSPGQADTQYF	TGTGCCAGCAGCTCCCCCGGACAAGCAGATACGCAGTATTTT
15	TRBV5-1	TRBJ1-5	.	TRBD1	CASSIGTGDGQPQHF	TGCGCCAGCAGCATCGGGACAGGGGATGGGCAGCCCCAGCATTTT
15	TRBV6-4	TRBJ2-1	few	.	CASSAGQGGYNEQFF	TGTGCCAGCAGTGCCGGACAGGGAGGGTACAATGAGCAGTTCTTC
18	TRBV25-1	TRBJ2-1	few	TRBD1	CATSSGTDYNRSYNEQFF	TGTGCCACCTCCTCCGGGACAGACTACAACCGCTCCTACAATGAGCAGTTCTTC
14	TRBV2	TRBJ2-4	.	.	CASSEDSRISIQYF	TGTGCCAGCAGTGAAGACAGCCGGATCAGCATTCAGTACTTC
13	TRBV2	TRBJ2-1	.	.	CASMDNFINEQFF	TGTGCCAGCATGGACAATTTCATCAATGAGCAGTTCTTC
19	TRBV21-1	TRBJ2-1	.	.	CASSKNIEYRGGSYNEQFF	TGTGCCAGCAGCAAAAATATCGAGTATAGGGGGGGCTCCTACAATGAGCAGTTCTTC
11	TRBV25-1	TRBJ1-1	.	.	CASRKGTEAFF	TGTGCCAGCAGAAAGGGGACTGAAGCTTTCTTT
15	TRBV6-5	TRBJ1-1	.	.	CASSLTGNGNTEAFF	TGTGCCAGCAGCCTTACAGGGAACGGGAACACTGAAGCTTTCTTT
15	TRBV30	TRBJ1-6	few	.	CAWSRRDTGPSPLHF	TGTGCCTGGAGTCGTAGAGACACAGGACCTTCACCCCTCCACTTT
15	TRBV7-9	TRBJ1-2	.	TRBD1	CASSSRTGMGYGYTF	TGTGCCAGCAGCTCCCGGACAGGAATGGGCTATGGCTACACCTTC
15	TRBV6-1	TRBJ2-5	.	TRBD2	CASSELAGGPETQYF	TGTGCCAGCAGTGAACTAGCGGGGGGGCCAGAGACCCAGTACTTC
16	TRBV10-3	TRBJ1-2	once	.	CAISEAHRARGYGYTF	TGTGCCATCAGTGAGGCCCACAGGGCTCGAGGGTATGGCTACACCTTC
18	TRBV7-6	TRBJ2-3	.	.	CASSLGGWRGPQTDTQYF	TGTGCCAGCAGCTTAGGCGGTTGGAGGGGGCCCCAGACAGATACGCAGTATTTT
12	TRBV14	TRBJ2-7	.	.	CASSQDYYEQYF	TGTGCCAGCAGCCAAGATTATTACGAGCAGTACTTC
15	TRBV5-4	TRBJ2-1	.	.	CASRLVGGGPNEQFF	TGTGCCAGCAGACTGGTGGGGGGGGGCCCTAATGAGCAGTTCTTC
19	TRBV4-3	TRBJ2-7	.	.	CASSHRYSAQGGTSYEQYF	TGCGCCAGCAGCCATCGCTACTCCGCCCAGGGGGGTACCTCCTACGAGCAGTACTTC
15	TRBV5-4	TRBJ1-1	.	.	CASSRTDQMNTEAFF	TGTGCCAGCAGCCGGACAGACCAAATGAACACTGAAGCTTTCTTT
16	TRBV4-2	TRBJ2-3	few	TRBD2	CASSQDSGGGSYTQYF	TGTGCCAGCAGCCAAGATAGCGGGGGGGGGAGTTATACGCAGTATTTT
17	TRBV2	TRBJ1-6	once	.	CASSESRSPSYNSPLHF	TGTGCCAGCAGTGAGAGCAGGTCCCCCTCCTATAATTCACCCCTCCACTTT
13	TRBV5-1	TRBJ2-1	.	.	CASSLSAYNEQFF	TGCGCCAGCAGTCTGTCAGCCTACAATGAGCAGTTCTTC
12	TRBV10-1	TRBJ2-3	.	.	CASSSGTDTQYF	TGCGCCAGTAGTAGCGGCACAGATACGCAGTATTTT
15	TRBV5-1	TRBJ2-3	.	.	CASSFTQGRADTQYF	TGCGCCAGCAGCTTTACACAGGGTAGAGCAGATACGCAGTATTTT
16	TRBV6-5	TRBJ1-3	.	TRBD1	CASSYRQGISGNTIYF	TGTGCCAGCAGTTACCGACAGGGGATTAGTGGAAACACCATATATTTT
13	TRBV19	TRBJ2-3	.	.	CASSPSRGGTQYF	TGTGCCAGTAGCCCTAGCAGGGGTGGTACGCAGTATTTT
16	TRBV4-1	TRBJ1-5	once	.	CASSQDPQVGNQPQHF	TGCGCCAGCAGCCAAGATCCCCAGGTTGGGAATCAGCCCCAGCATTTT
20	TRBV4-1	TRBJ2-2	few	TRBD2	CASSQAGVLAGATNTGELFF	TGCGCCAGCAGCCAAGCCGGGGTACTAGCGGGAGCCACGAACACCGGGGAGCTGTTTTTT
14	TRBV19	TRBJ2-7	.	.	CASRRAGGTYEQYF	TGTGCCAGTAGAAGGGCAGGAGGCACCTACGAGCAGTACTTC
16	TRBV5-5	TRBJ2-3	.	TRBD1	CASSSRDRGSTDTQYF	TGTGCCAGCAGCTCGAGAGACAGGGGAAGCACAGATACGCAGTATTTT